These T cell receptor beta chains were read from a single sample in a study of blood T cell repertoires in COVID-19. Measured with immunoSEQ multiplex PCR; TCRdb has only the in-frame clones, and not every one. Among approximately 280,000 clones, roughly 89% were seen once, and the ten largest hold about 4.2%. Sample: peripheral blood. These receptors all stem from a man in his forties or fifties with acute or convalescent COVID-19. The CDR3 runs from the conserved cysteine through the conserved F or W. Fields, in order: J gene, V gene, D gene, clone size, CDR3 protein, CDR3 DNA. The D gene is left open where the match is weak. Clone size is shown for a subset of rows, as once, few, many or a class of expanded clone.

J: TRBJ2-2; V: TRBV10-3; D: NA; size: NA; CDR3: CATSTRTGELFF; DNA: TGTGCCACCTCCACTCGCACCGGGGAGCTGTTTTTT
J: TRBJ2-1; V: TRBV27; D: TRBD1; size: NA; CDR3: CASSPTTGGNEQFF; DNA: TGTGCCAGCAGCCCCACTACAGGGGGCAATGAGCAGTTCTTC
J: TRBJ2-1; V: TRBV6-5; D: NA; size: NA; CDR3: CASSYEAGYYNEQFF; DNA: TGTGCCAGCAGTTACGAGGCGGGATACTACAATGAGCAGTTCTTC
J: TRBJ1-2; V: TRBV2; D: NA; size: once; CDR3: CASSRPGPREVGSYGYTF; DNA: TGTGCCAGCAGTAGACCGGGACCTCGGGAGGTGGGCTCTTATGGCTACACCTTC
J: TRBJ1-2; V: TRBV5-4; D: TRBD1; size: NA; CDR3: CASSLPRDRGYTF; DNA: TGTGCCAGCAGCTTGCCCCGGGACAGAGGCTACACCTTC
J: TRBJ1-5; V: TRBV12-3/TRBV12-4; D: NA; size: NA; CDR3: CASSPLGGQPQHF; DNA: TGTGCCAGCAGTCCATTAGGGGGTCAGCCCCAGCATTTT
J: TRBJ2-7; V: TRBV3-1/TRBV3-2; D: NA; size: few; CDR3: CASSRAGGGEQYF; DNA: TGTGCCAGCAGCCGAGCAGGGGGAGGTGAGCAGTACTTC
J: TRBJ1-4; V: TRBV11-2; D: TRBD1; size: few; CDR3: CASSRGTGKEKLFF; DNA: TGTGCCAGCAGCCGAGGGACAGGAAAAGAAAAACTGTTTTTT
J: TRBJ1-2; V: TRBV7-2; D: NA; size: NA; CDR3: CASSDYGTNYGYTF; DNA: TGTGCCAGCAGCGACTACGGGACTAACTATGGCTACACCTTC
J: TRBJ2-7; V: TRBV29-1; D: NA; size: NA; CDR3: CSVEPPAGREQYF; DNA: TGCAGCGTTGAACCTCCCGCAGGGAGGGAGCAGTACTTC
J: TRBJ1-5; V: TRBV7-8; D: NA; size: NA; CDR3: CASSLGNRQGYSNQPQHF; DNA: TGTGCCAGCAGCTTAGGTAACCGCCAGGGGTATAGCAATCAGCCCCAGCATTTT
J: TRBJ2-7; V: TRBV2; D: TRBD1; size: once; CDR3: CASSRNRGYEQYF; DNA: TGTGCCAGCAGCCGAAACAGGGGATACGAGCAGTACTTC
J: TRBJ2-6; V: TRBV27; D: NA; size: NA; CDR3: CASSLSLWRGTGAGANVLTF; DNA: TGTGCCAGCAGTTTATCCTTATGGAGGGGTACGGGGGCTGGGGCCAACGTCCTGACTTTC
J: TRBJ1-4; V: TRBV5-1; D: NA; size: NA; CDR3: CASRAGTNEKLFF; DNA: TGCGCCAGCAGAGCAGGGACTAATGAAAAACTGTTTTTT
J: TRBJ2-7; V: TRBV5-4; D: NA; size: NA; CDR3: CASSHNTGTYEQYF; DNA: TGTGCCAGCAGCCATAATACAGGGACCTACGAGCAGTACTTC
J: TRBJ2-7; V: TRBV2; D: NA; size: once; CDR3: CASSLTYEQYF; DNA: TGTGCCAGCAGTCTAACCTACGAGCAGTACTTC
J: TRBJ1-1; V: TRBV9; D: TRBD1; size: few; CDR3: CASSATGGDWTEAFF; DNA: TGTGCCAGCAGCGCGACAGGGGGTGATTGGACTGAAGCTTTCTTT
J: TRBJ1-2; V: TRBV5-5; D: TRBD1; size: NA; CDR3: CASSFSGTGLQGYTF; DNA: TGTGCCAGCAGCTTTTCCGGGACAGGGCTTCAAGGCTACACCTTC
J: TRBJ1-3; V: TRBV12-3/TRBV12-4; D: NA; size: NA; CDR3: CASSLGQGNTIYF; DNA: TGTGCCAGCAGTTTAGGACAGGGAAACACCATATATTTT
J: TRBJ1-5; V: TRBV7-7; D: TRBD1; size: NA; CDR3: CASSSPGQGFGNQPQHF; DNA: TGTGCCAGCAGCTCACCGGGACAGGGGTTCGGCAATCAGCCCCAGCATTTT
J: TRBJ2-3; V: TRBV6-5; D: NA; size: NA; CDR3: CASSPPGATDTQYF; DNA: TGTGCCAGCAGTCCCCCCGGTGCGACAGATACGCAGTATTTT
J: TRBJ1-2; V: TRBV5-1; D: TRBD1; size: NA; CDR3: CASSLEPGGADGYTF; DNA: TGCGCCAGCAGCCTGGAGCCAGGGGGCGCAGATGGCTACACCTTC
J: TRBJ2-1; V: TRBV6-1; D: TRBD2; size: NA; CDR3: CASSEEYSGGPYNEQFF; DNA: TGTGCCAGCAGTGAAGAGTATAGCGGGGGCCCTTACAATGAGCAGTTCTTC
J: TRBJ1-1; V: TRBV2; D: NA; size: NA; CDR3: CASSDDRPIYTEAFF; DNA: TGTGCCAGCAGCGATGACAGGCCAATATACACTGAAGCTTTCTTT
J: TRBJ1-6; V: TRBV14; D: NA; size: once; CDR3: CASSLQGTPYNSPLHF; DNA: TGTGCCAGCAGCCTTCAGGGGACCCCCTATAATTCACCCCTCCACTTT
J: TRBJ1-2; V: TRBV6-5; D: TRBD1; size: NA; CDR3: CASSSSDRVIGYTF; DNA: TGTGCCAGCAGTTCCTCGGACAGGGTGATCGGCTACACCTTC
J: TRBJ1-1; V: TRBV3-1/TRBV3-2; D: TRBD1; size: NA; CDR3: CASSFRQGAETFF; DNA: TGTGCCAGCAGCTTCCGACAGGGGGCGGAAACTTTCTTT